These 29 T cell receptor beta chains came from one sample sequenced in a study of shared clonotypes between healthy human individuals. In the naive CD8 group, cells lacked CD45RO and were positively selected for CCR7, so terminally differentiated effector memory CD45RA+ cells were left out. Profiling relied on immunoSEQ multiplex PCR, and the TCRdb table lists in-frame clones only, not all of them. The sample has about 1,900,000 clones, approximately 94% seen once. Sequences were obtained from naive CD8+ T cells sorted from blood. Receptors were obtained from a man younger than 35 in good health.

CDR3 bases: TGCAGCGTTGAAAGGCCAGGGGATTCTTACGAGCAGTACTTC. Protein sequence: CSVERPGDSYEQYF. The chain combines TRBV29-1 with TRBJ2-7, with D maybe TRBD1 (6 bases). This CDR3 is 14 amino acids long. Germline assignment: CDR1 SQVTM and CDR2 ANQGSEA. V was trimmed by 2 bases and J by 4 bases, leaving 15 bases between them.

The chain combines TRBV27 with TRBJ1-2, with 9 bases that match TRBD1. Trimming removed 3 bases from V and 6 bases from J; junction bases left unmatched: 5. Germline-derived CDR1 and CDR2 are MNHEY and SMNVEV (reference sequence). The CDR3 totals 14 residues. This chain's CDR3 is CASSLGTGINGYTF. CDR3 nucleotide sequence: TGTGCCAGCAGTTTGGGGACAGGGATTAATGGCTACACCTTC.

The chain joins TRBV19 to TRBJ1-2; no clear D. The V and J ends lost 3 bases and 4 bases respectively, with 3 bases between them. Per the germline V gene, CDR1 is LNHDA and CDR2 is SQIVND (reference sequence). The CDR3 has 11 residues. This chain's CDR3 is CASSMAYGYTF. The DNA for the CDR3 is TGTGCCAGTAGTATGGCCTATGGCTACACCTTC.

The chain links TRBV6-1 to TRBJ1-2; D not resolved. CDR1 is MNHNS, CDR2 SASEGT, per germline. V was clipped by 3 bases and J by 2 bases, with 22 bases between them. The CDR3 length is 18 residues. CDR3 coding DNA: TGTGCCAGCAGTGATACGTATCCGGTTGTGGGCAGAAACTATGGCTACACCTTC. This codes for CASSDTYPVVGRNYGYTF.

This rearrangement joins TRBV4-1 to TRBJ2-2; 8 bases are a match to TRBD2. Germline trimming cut 3 bases from V and 6 bases from J; bases unmatched to any gene: 12. This CDR3 contains 17 residues. Germline V gene data show CDR1 as MGHRA and CDR2 as YSYEKL. For the CDR3, the DNA is TGCGCCAGCAGCCACCTTGGGCGAGCGGGAGAATCCGGGGAGCTGTTTTTT. Encoded protein: CASSHLGRAGESGELFF.

The rearrangement uses TRBV28 and TRBJ1-1; D may be TRBD1 (6 bases). V lost 5 bases, J lost 3 bases, and 16 bases lay in between. Germline V gene data show CDR1 as MDHEN and CDR2 as SYDVKM. The CDR3 sequence is 15 residues long. CDR3 in DNA: TGTGCCAGCAGTAGCCGAGGACAGCCGGACACTGAAGCTTTCTTT. As protein: CASSSRGQPDTEAFF.

The CDR3 here is CASSLKLAGGIYEQYF. The CDR3 DNA reads as TGTGCCAGCAGTTTAAAACTAGCGGGAGGAATCTACGAGCAGTACTTC. The V call is TRBV6-5, the J call TRBJ2-7, with 12 nucleotides matching TRBD2. CDR1 and CDR2 from the germline V gene are MNHEY and SVGAGI. After removal of 4 bases from V and 3 bases from J, the junction contained 7 bases not matched to a gene. This CDR3 has 16 residues.

V usage is TRBV5-6 and J usage is TRBJ1-4, with a weak D call TRBD1 (6 bases). Germline CDR1 is SGHDT and CDR2 is YYEEEE. The CDR3 contains 14 residues. V dropped 3 bases and J dropped 4 bases, with 10 bases sitting between them. The CDR3 spells CASSSGQINEKLFF. In DNA form, the CDR3 reads TGTGCCAGCAGCTCAGGACAGATTAATGAAAAACTGTTTTTT.

As concerns this clone: Other DNA sequences within the sample encode an identical CDR3. V usage is TRBV7-8 and J usage is TRBJ2-7; a weak D match, TRBD2 (6 bases). CDR3 length: 15 amino acids. From germline, CDR1 is SGHVS and CDR2 FQNEAQ. Trimming removed 5 bases from V and 0 bases from J, with 14 bases in between. CDR3 sequence reads: CASSPPGLSSYEQYF. In DNA form, the CDR3 reads TGTGCCAGCAGCCCCCCGGGACTGAGCTCCTACGAGCAGTACTTC.

V usage is TRBV7-2 and J usage is TRBJ2-3, with a possible D match to TRBD1 (5 bases). V dropped 7 bases and J dropped 3 bases, with 11 bases sitting between them. This CDR3 spans 13 amino acids. Germline CDR1 and CDR2: SGHTA and FQGNSA. In nucleotides, the CDR3 is TGTGCCAGCAACCCTCAGGGTACAGATACGCAGTATTTT. Amino acids: CASNPQGTDTQYF.

The chain couples TRBV10-3 to TRBJ2-3; D is perhaps TRBD1 or TRBD2 (6 bases each). The germline V gene has CDR1 ENHRY and CDR2 SYGVKD. The V and J ends lost 4 bases and 0 bases respectively, with 11 bases between them. The length of the CDR3 is 15 residues. CDR3 loop: CAISGGAESTDTQYF. The CDR3 DNA sequence: TGTGCCATCAGTGGGGGGGCAGAGAGCACAGATACGCAGTATTTT.

As DNA, the CDR3 is TGTGCCTGGAGTGTAGGATTCGCTGAAGCTTTCTTT. This gives the protein CAWSVGFAEAFF. The rearrangement joins TRBV30 to TRBJ1-1; D ambiguous. The CDR3 spans 12 residues. Deletions cut 0 bases from V and 6 bases from J, with 8 bases between. Germline assignment: CDR1 GTSNPN and CDR2 SVGIG (reference sequence). Using reference TRBV30 and TRBJ1-1 for the parts outside the CDR3, the full variable domain is SQTIHQWPATLVQPVGSPLSLECTVEGTSNPNLYWYRQAAGRGLQLLFYSVGIGQISSEVPQNLSASRPQDRQFILSSKKLLLSDSGFYLCAWSVGFAEAFFGQGTRLTVV.

J is TRBJ2-1 and V is TRBV30; D is unresolved. The V gene's germline CDR1 is GTSNPN and CDR2 SVGIG (reference sequence). The V and J ends lost 3 bases and 1 base respectively, with 10 bases between them. The CDR3 runs to 14 residues. The CDR3 DNA reads as TGTGCCTGGAGATACGGTTGGTCCTACAATGAGCAGTTCTTC. Its translation: CAWRYGWSYNEQFF.

V gene TRBV5-1 combines with J gene TRBJ2-7, with 10 bases matching TRBD2. Germline values: CDR1 SGHRS, CDR2 YFSETQ. V was clipped by 4 bases and J by 0 bases; unmatched bases: 10. The CDR3 totals 17 residues. This CDR3 is CASSTGLAGVGSYEQYF. DNA of the CDR3: TGCGCCAGCAGCACGGGCCTAGCGGGAGTTGGCTCCTACGAGCAGTACTTC.

Notes on this clone: This specimen includes other DNA sequences encoding the same CDR3. This chain connects TRBV9 to TRBJ2-1, with D perhaps being TRBD1 or TRBD2 (5 bases each). The CDR3 is 14 residues long. The V end was cut by 0 bases, the J end by 5 bases, with 9 bases between. The germline V gene encodes CDR1 SGDLS and CDR2 YYNGEE. This CDR3 is CASSVGGGDNEQFF. Here the CDR3 DNA reads TGTGCCAGCAGCGTAGGTGGGGGTGACAATGAGCAGTTCTTC.

On this clone: Different DNA sequences within this sample yield the same CDR3. CDR3 amino acids: CASSLGTGYEQYF. The DNA for the CDR3 is TGCGCCAGCAGCCTGGGGACAGGGTACGAGCAGTACTTC. This sequence joins TRBV5-1 and TRBJ2-7; 9 bases align to TRBD1. Germline assignment: CDR1 SGHRS and CDR2 YFSETQ. The CDR3 extends over 13 amino acids. With 4 bases clipped from V and 4 bases from J, the junction kept 3 bases outside the gene matches.

The chain employs TRBV10-1 and TRBJ2-1, with TRBD2 matching 11 bases. This CDR3 spans 18 amino acids. V lost 0 bases and J lost 4; bases outside the gene matches: 8. CDR1 and CDR2 (germline): WNHNN, SYGVQD (reference sequence). The CDR3 here is CASSESLLAGAQYNEQFF. The CDR3 coding sequence is TGCGCCAGCAGTGAGTCATTACTAGCGGGAGCCCAGTACAATGAGCAGTTCTTC.

V gene TRBV30 combines with J gene TRBJ2-3; TRBD1 matches 8 bases. Germline V CDR1 and CDR2: GTSNPN, SVGIG (reference sequence). Trimming removed 2 bases from V and 4 bases from J; junction bases left unmatched: 8. The CDR3 is 15 residues long. CDR3 sequence: CAWSMAGGLADTQYF. CDR3 in DNA: TGTGCCTGGAGTATGGCAGGGGGCTTAGCAGATACGCAGTATTTT.

In regard to this clone: Other DNA sequences in the same sample also yield this CDR3. J is TRBJ2-1 and V is TRBV19; D is ambiguous. The CDR3 is 12 amino acids. Trimming stripped 3 bases from V and 7 bases from J, with 7 bases between. The germline CDR1 and CDR2 sequences are LNHDA and SQIVND (reference sequence). CDR3 DNA: TGTGCCAGTAGTATTCCTGGGAATGAGCAGTTCTTC. This sequence encodes CASSIPGNEQFF.

Concerning this clone itself: This same CDR3 is encoded by further DNA sequences in the sample. V and J are TRBV5-6 and TRBJ1-1; possible D gene TRBD1, 5 bases. This CDR3 has 13 residues. Germline assignment: CDR1 SGHDT and CDR2 YYEEEE. V was cut by 2 bases and J by 4 bases, with 9 bases left in between. The CDR3 spells CASSLSGGTEAFF. For the CDR3, the DNA is TGTGCCAGCAGCTTATCGGGGGGCACTGAAGCTTTCTTT.

The chain carries TRBV9 and TRBJ2-5; tentative D call: TRBD2 (7 bases). Trimming stripped 4 bases from V and 2 bases from J, with 18 bases between. Germline V gene data show CDR1 as SGDLS and CDR2 as YYNGEE. CDR3 length: 16 amino acids. The CDR3 sequence: CASSRLAGQGQETQYF. CDR3 bases: TGTGCCAGCAGCCGGTTAGCGGGTCAGGGGCAAGAGACCCAGTACTTC.

Points on this clone: Other DNA sequences in the sample encode the same CDR3. The genes are TRBV7-9 and TRBJ2-7, with 10 bases that match TRBD1. This CDR3 is built from 14 residues. Trimming at V came to 5 bases and at J to 3 bases, leaving 4 bases not matched to a gene. Germline V gene data show CDR1 as SEHNR and CDR2 as FQNEAQ (reference sequence). The CDR3 region has the DNA TGTGCCAGCAGCCCTGACAGGGGGCTCTACGAGCAGTACTTC. Protein: CASSPDRGLYEQYF.

The rearrangement links TRBV5-4 to TRBJ2-7, with a possible D match to TRBD1 (6 bases). The germline gives CDR1 SGHNT, CDR2 YYREEE (reference sequence). There are 13 residues in the CDR3. Trimming stripped 3 bases from V and 2 bases from J, with 9 bases between. The chain's CDR3 is CASSYGQTYEQYF. The CDR3, as DNA: TGTGCCAGCAGCTACGGACAGACCTACGAGCAGTACTTC.

With respect to this clone: The sample carries other DNA sequences with the same CDR3. The chain uses TRBV4-1 and TRBJ2-2, with D unclear. CDR3 length: 13 amino acids. Germline V CDR1 and CDR2: MGHRA, YSYEKL. Trimming left V 1 base short and J 6 bases short, with 6 bases between. In DNA, the CDR3 is TGCGCCAGCAGCCAAGTCTTAGCCGGGGAGCTGTTTTTT. Its translation: CASSQVLAGELFF.

The CDR3 is CASSPGGGLVYGYTF. CDR3 DNA sequence: TGTGCCAGCAGCCCCGGCGGGGGGCTGGTCTATGGCTACACCTTC. The chain combines TRBV7-2 with TRBJ1-2, with TRBD1 as a possible D gene (6 bases). The CDR3 consists of 15 residues. Germline CDR1 is SGHTA and CDR2 is FQGNSA. V lost 5 bases and J 4 bases, leaving 17 bases between the germline ends. The full variable domain, rest sourced from reference TRBV7-2 and TRBJ1-2, is GAGVSQSPSNKVTEKGKDVELRCDPISGHTALYWYRQSLGQGLEFLIYFQGNSAPDKSGLPSDRFSAERTGGSVSTLTIQRTQQEDSAVYLCASSPGGGLVYGYTFGSGTRLTVV.

The chain employs TRBV4-1 and TRBJ2-7; D perhaps matches TRBD1 (6 bases). CDR1 and CDR2 from the germline V gene are MGHRA and YSYEKL. The CDR3 is 15 residues long. The ends were cut back, 2 bases at V and 7 bases at J, with 18 bases in the middle. The CDR3 nucleotides read TGCGCCAGCAGCCAAATACTTGCAGGGGCGCAGGAGCAGTACTTC. Amino acid sequence: CASSQILAGAQEQYF.

The rearrangement uses TRBV5-5 and TRBJ2-7; D perhaps matches TRBD1 (5 bases). Germline CDR1 reads SGHKS; CDR2 reads YYEKEE (reference sequence). The CDR3 runs 15 residues. V dropped 0 bases and J dropped 2 bases, with 12 bases sitting between them. The CDR3: CASSLAAGSPYEQYF. The CDR3, as DNA: TGTGCCAGCAGCTTGGCCGCAGGGTCCCCCTACGAGCAGTACTTC.

The V gene is TRBV29-1, the J gene TRBJ1-1; D remains ambiguous. V was trimmed by 4 bases and J by 11 bases, leaving 8 bases between them. Germline V gives CDR1 SQVTM, CDR2 ANQGSEA. This CDR3 contains 9 residues. The DNA of the CDR3 is TGCAGCGTTGGGGTGCAGGCTTTCTTT. This codes for CSVGVQAFF.

The chain joins TRBV6-1 to TRBJ2-7; no firm D call. Germline V gene data show CDR1 as MNHNS and CDR2 as SASEGT. This CDR3 is built from 15 residues. V gave up 2 bases and J gave up 2 bases, with 13 bases separating them. The CDR3 is CASSENQGWAYEQYF. The CDR3 bases are TGTGCCAGCAGTGAAAATCAAGGCTGGGCCTACGAGCAGTACTTC.